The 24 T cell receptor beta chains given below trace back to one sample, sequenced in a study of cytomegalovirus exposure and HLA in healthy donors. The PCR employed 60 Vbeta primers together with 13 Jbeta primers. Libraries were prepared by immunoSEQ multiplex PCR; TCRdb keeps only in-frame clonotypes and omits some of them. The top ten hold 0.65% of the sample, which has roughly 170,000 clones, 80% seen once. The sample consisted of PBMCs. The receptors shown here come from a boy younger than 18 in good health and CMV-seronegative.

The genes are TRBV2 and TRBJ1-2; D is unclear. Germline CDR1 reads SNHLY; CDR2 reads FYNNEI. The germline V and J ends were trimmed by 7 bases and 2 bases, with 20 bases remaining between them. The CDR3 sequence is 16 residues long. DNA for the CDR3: TGTGCCAGCAACCTCATGGGAGGTTTCGGGAACTATGGCTACACCTTC. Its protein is CASNLMGGFGNYGYTF.

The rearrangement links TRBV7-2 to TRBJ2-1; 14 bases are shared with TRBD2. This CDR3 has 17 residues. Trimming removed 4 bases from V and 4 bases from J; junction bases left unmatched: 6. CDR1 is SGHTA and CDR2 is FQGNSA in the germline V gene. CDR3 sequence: CASSWLRLAGGYNEQFF. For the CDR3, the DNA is TGTGCCAGCAGCTGGCTCAGACTAGCGGGGGGGTACAATGAGCAGTTCTTC.

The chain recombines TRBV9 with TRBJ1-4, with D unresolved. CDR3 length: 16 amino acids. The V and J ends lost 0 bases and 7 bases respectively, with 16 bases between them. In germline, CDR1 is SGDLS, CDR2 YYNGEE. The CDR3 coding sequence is TGTGCCAGCAGCGTAGCTATGGCAGGCGGGTTTGAAAAACTGTTTTTT. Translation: CASSVAMAGGFEKLFF.

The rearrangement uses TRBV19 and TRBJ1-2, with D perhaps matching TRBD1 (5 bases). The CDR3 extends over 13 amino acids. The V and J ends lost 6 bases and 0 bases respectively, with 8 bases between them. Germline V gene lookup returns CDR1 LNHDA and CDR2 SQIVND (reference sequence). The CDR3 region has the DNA TGTGCCAGTAGCATGACAGCTAACTATGGCTACACCTTC. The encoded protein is CASSMTANYGYTF.

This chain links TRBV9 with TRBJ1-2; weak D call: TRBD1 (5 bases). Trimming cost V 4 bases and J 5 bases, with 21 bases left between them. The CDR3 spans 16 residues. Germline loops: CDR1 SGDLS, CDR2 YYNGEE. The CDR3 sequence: CASSPRREFGGYGYTF. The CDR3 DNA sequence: TGTGCCAGCAGCCCCCGGCGGGAGTTTGGGGGGTATGGCTACACCTTC.

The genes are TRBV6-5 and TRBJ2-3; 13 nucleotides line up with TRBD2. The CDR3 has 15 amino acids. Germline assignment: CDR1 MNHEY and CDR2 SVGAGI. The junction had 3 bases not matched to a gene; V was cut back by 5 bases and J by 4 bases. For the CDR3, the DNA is TGTGCCAGCAGTCCTACTAGCGGGGGGGCAGATACGCAGTATTTT. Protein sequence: CASSPTSGGADTQYF.

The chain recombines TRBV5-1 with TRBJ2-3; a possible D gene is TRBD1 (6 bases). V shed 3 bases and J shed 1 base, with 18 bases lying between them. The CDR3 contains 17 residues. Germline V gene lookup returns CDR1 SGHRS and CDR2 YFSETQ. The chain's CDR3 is CASSWPTGNGGTDTQYF. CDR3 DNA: TGCGCCAGCAGCTGGCCCACAGGGAACGGGGGCACAGATACGCAGTATTTT.

CDR3 bases: TGTGCCAGCAGCACCGGGGACAGAGGTTTTGAAAAACTGTTTTTT. Its translation: CASSTGDRGFEKLFF. V and J are TRBV5-4 and TRBJ1-4; 7 bases are a match to TRBD1. CDR1 SGHNT and CDR2 YYREEE come from the germline V gene (reference sequence). This CDR3 is built from 15 residues. The trim removed 4 bases at V and 7 bases at J, leaving 10 bases unmatched.

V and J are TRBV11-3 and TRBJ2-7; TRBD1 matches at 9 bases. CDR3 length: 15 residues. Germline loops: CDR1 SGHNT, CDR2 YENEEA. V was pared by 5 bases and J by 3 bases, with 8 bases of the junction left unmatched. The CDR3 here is CASSPRTGDFYEQYF. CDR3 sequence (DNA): TGTGCCAGCAGCCCTAGGACAGGGGATTTCTACGAGCAGTACTTC.

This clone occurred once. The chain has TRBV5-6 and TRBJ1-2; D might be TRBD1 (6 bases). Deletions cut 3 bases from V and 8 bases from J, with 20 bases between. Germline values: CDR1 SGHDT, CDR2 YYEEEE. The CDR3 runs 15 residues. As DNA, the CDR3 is TGTGCCAGCAGCTCCGACTCTACAGGGATGCGGGGCTACACCTTC. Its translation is CASSSDSTGMRGYTF.

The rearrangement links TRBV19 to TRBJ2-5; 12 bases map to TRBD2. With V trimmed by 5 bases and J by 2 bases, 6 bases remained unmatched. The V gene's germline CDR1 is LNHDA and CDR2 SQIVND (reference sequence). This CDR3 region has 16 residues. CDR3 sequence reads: CASSDVLAGGQETQYF. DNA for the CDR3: TGTGCCAGTAGTGATGTACTAGCGGGGGGTCAAGAGACCCAGTACTTC.

CDR3: CASRTGGYLSGTGELFF. CDR3 nucleotides: TGTGCCAGTAGGACAGGGGGCTATTTAAGCGGCACCGGGGAGCTGTTTTTT. The rearrangement joins TRBV19 to TRBJ2-2; 10 bases agree with TRBD1. This CDR3 contains 17 residues. From germline, CDR1 is LNHDA and CDR2 SQIVND (reference sequence). Trimming took 6 bases from V and 4 from J; bases not matched to a gene: 11.

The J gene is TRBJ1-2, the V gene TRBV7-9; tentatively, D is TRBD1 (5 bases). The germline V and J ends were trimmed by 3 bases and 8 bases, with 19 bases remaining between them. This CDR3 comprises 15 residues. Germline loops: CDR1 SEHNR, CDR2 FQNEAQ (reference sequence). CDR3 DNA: TGTGCCAGCAGCTTCGTTGGCAGGGCCATCGGGGGCTACACCTTC. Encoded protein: CASSFVGRAIGGYTF.

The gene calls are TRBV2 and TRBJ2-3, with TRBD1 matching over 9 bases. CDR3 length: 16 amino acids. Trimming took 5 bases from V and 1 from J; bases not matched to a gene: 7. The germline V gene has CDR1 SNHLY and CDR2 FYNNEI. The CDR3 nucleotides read TGTGCCAGCAGTCCCGGGACAGGGAGAGGCACAGATACGCAGTATTTT. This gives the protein CASSPGTGRGTDTQYF.

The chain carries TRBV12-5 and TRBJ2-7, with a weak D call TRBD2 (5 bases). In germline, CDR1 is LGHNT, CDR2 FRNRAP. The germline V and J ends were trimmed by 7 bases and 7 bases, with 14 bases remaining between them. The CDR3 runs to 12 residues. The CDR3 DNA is TGTGCTAGTGCTGTAGGGCGGGTAGAGCAGTACTTC. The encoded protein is CASAVGRVEQYF.

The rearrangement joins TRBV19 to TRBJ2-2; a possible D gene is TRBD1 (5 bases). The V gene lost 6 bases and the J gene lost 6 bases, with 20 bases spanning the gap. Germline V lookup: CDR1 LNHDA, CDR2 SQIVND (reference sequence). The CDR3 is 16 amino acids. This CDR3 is CASRPWAGYRAGELFF. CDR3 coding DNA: TGTGCCAGTAGACCCTGGGCAGGGTATAGGGCCGGGGAGCTGTTTTTT.

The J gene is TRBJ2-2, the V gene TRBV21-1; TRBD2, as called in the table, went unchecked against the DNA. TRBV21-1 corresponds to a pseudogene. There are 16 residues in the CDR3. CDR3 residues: CASSKAGGADTGELFF. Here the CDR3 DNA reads TGTGCCAGCAGCAAAGCCGGCGGGGCGGACACCGGGGAGCTGTTTTTT.

Written as DNA, the CDR3 is TGCAGCGTTGGGACAGGGGACGACGAGCAGTACTTC. Protein product: CSVGTGDDEQYF. The chain links TRBV29-1 to TRBJ2-7, with TRBD1 matching over 9 bases. CDR1 is SQVTM and CDR2 is ANQGSEA in the germline V gene. The CDR3 covers 12 residues. The trim removed 4 bases at V and 5 bases at J, leaving 3 bases unmatched.

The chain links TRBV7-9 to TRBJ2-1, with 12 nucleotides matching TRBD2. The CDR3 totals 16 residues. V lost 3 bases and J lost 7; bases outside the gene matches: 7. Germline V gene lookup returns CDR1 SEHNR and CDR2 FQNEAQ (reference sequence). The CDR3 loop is CASSFLAGGPGNEQFF. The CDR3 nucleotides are TGTGCCAGCAGCTTCCTAGCGGGAGGGCCGGGAAATGAGCAGTTCTTC.

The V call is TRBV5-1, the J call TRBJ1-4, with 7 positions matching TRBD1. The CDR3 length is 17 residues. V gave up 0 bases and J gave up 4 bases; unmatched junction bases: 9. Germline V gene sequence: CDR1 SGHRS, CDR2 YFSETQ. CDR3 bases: TGCGCCAGCAGCTTGGGGGGACAGACCAGTTTTAATGAAAAACTGTTTTTT. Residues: CASSLGGQTSFNEKLFF.

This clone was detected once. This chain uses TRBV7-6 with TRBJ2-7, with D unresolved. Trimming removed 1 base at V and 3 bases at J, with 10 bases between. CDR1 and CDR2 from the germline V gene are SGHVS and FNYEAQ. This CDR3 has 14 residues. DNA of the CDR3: TGTGCCAGCAGCTTAGGCCACTTAGACTACGAGCAGTACTTC. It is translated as CASSLGHLDYEQYF.

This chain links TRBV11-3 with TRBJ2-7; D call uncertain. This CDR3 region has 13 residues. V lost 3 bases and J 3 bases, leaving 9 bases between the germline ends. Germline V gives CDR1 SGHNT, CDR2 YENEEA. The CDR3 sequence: CASSFFADYEQYF. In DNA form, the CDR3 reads TGTGCCAGCAGCTTTTTCGCGGACTACGAGCAGTACTTC.

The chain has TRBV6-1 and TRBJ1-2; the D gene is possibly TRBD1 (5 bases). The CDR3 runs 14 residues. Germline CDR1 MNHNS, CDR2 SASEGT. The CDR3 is CAGGEGPPNYGYTF. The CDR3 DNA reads TGTGCTGGGGGGGAGGGACCTCCTAACTATGGCTACACCTTC.

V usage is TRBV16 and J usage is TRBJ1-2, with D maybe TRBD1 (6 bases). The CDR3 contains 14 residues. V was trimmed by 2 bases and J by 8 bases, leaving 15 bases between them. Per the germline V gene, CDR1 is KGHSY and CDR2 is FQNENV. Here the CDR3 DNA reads TGTGCCAGCAGCCAAAGTCAGGGGACTAGAGGCTACACCTTC. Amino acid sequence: CASSQSQGTRGYTF.